The source of this T cell receptor (beta chain) is a study of blood T cell repertoires in COVID-19. Study summary: There were acute and convalescent COVID-19 samples, and they came from the United States, Italy and Spain. T cells, B-cell-depleted T cells, or PBMCs supplied cDNA or gDNA.

Only in-frame clones appear in the TCRdb table, and some are missing; sequencing was by immunoSEQ multiplex PCR. Of approximately 220,000 clones listed, approximately 80% were seen once; the top ten hold roughly 27%. Germline V gene lookup returns CDR1 SGHRS and CDR2 YFSETQ. This CDR3 comprises 15 residues. V gave up 4 bases and J gave up 6 bases; unmatched junction bases: 12. This clonotype was sampled from a man aged 40-55 years with acute or convalescent COVID-19. The sequencing input was peripheral blood. The chain recombines TRBV5-1 with TRBJ1-2, with 7 bases identical to TRBD1. CDR3 region: CASSVGPPGTDGYTF. In DNA, the CDR3 is TGCGCCAGCAGCGTGGGACCCCCGGGGACAGATGGCTACACCTTC.